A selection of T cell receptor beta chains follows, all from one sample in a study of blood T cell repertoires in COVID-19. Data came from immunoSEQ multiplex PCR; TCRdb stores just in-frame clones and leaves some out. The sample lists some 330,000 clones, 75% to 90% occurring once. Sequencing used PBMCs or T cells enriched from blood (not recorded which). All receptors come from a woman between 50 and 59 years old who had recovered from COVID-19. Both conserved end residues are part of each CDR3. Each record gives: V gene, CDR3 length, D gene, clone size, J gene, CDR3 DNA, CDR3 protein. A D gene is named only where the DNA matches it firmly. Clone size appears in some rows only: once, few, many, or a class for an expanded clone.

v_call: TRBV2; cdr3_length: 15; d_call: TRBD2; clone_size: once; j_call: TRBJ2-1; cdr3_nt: TGTGCCAGCAGTGAAACCGCTAGCGGCAGCAATGAGCAGTTCTTC; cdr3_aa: CASSETASGSNEQFF
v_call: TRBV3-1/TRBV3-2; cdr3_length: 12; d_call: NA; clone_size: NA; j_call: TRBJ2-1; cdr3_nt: TGTGCCAGCAGACCAGACCGGAGTGAGCAGTTCTTC; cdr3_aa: CASRPDRSEQFF
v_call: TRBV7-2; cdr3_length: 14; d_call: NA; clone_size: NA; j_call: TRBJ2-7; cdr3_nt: TGTGCCAGCAGCCCCGGTAGAACTACCTACGAGCAGTACTTC; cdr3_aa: CASSPGRTTYEQYF
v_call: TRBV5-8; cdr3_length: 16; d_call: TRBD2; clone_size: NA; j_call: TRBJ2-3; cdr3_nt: TGTGCCAGCAGCTTGAGCGGGGCGGGTAGCACAGATACGCAGTATTTT; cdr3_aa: CASSLSGAGSTDTQYF
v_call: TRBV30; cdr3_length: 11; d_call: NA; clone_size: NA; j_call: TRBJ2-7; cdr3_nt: TGTGCCTGGAGTGGGGCAGCCGAGCAGTACTTC; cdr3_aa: CAWSGAAEQYF
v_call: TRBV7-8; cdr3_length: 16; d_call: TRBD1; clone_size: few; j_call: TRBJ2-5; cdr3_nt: TGTGCCAGCAGCATCCGACAGGGGTCAGAGCAAGAGACCCAGTACTTC; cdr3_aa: CASSIRQGSEQETQYF
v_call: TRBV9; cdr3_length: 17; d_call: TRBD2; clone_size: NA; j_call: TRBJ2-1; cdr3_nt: TGTGCCAGCAGCGTAGTGCCTAGCGGGGGGGCTAGGCATGAGCAGTTCTTC; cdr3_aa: CASSVVPSGGARHEQFF
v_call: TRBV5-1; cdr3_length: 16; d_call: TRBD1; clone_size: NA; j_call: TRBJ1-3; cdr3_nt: TGCGCCAGCAGCAGCCGGACAGGTGTAACTGGAAACACCATATATTTT; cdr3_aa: CASSSRTGVTGNTIYF
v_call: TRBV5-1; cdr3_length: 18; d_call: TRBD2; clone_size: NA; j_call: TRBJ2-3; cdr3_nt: TGCGCCAGCAGCTCGGGACTAGCGGGGGGGAGGAGCACAGATACGCAGTATTTT; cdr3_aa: CASSSGLAGGRSTDTQYF
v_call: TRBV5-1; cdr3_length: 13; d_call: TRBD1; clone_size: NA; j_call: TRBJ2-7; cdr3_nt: TGCGCCAGCAGCTCCGGGACAGGGAACGAGCAGTACTTC; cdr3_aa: CASSSGTGNEQYF